The entry that follows covers one T cell receptor beta chain sequence. This entry comes from a study of cytomegalovirus exposure and HLA in healthy donors. 13 Jbeta primers and 60 Vbeta primers were used for the PCR. TCRdb keeps only in-frame clones here, not all; method: immunoSEQ multiplex PCR. The sample shows fewer than 150,000 clones, more than 70% of them seen only once. Sequencing input: PBMCs. The receptor's source is a middle-aged man in good health and CMV-seronegative.

For the CDR3, the DNA is TGCAGCGTTGCGGGACTAGCGGGGGGGAATGAGCAGTTCTTC. Its protein is CSVAGLAGGNEQFF. The chain employs TRBV29-1 and TRBJ2-1, with TRBD2 matching 16 bases. J was trimmed by 7 bases and V by 4 bases; bases with no gene match: 1. In germline, CDR1 is SQVTM, CDR2 ANQGSEA. The CDR3 is 14 residues long.